Presented here are 13 T cell receptor beta chains from one specimen sequenced in a study of blood T cell repertoires in COVID-19. Here immunoSEQ multiplex PCR was the method, and the copy in TCRdb shows in-frame clones only, minus some. The top ten hold approximately 5% of the sample, which has 130,000 to 150,000 clones, roughly 80% seen once. Sequences were obtained from peripheral blood. These receptor sequences come from a human donor in a cohort sampled during active COVID-19.

This chain uses TRBV12-3 or TRBV12-4 with TRBJ2-1, with D tentatively TRBD2 (5 bases). V was cut by 3 bases and J by 7 bases, with 10 bases left in between. The CDR3 is made up of 13 amino acids. CDR3 protein: CASSFPGWNEQFF. The CDR3 coding sequence is TGTGCCAGCAGTTTTCCGGGGTGGAATGAGCAGTTCTTC.

In its sample, this clone was seen many times. This chain links TRBV5-1 with TRBJ2-1; perhaps TRBD1 as D (5 bases). V was cut by 5 bases and J by 3 bases, with 12 bases left in between. Germline V gives CDR1 SGHRS, CDR2 YFSETQ. The CDR3 runs 14 residues. CDR3 DNA: TGCGCCAGCAGTGGGGCCTTGGACTACAATGAGCAGTTCTTC. Its protein product is CASSGALDYNEQFF.

The chain joins TRBV27 to TRBJ1-5, with 9 bases matching TRBD1. The ends lost 4 bases at V and 4 bases at J; junction bases unmatched: 5. Per germline, CDR1 MNHEY and CDR2 SMNVEV (reference sequence). The CDR3 contains 15 residues. The CDR3 is CASSSGTGWNQPQHF. CDR3 DNA: TGTGCCAGCAGTTCTGGGACAGGGTGGAATCAGCCCCAGCATTTT.

This chain joins TRBV15 and TRBJ1-2; D not resolved. CDR1 and CDR2 from the germline V gene are LNHNV and YYDKDF (reference sequence). Trimming pared 5 bases from V and 5 bases from J, leaving 18 bases between. The CDR3 has 15 amino acids. DNA of the CDR3: TGTGCCACCAGCCGAGGACGCGGGTCTCAATATGGCTACACCTTC. Protein sequence: CATSRGRGSQYGYTF.

The chain recombines TRBV10-3 with TRBJ2-7, with 8 bases fitting TRBD1. Per the germline V gene, CDR1 is ENHRY and CDR2 is SYGVKD. The CDR3 covers 13 residues. V lost 8 bases to trimming and J lost 5 bases; unmatched junction nucleotides: 8. CDR3 coding DNA: TGTGCCATCCGATCAGGGGGCAACGACGAGCAGTACGTC. Its translation is CAIRSGGNDEQYV.

This chain links TRBV9 with TRBJ1-5; tentative D call: TRBD1 (6 bases). Trimming took 0 bases from V and 4 from J, leaving 11 bases between them. The germline V gene has CDR1 SGDLS and CDR2 YYNGEE. The CDR3 covers 15 residues. CDR3 DNA: TGTGCCAGCAGCGTAGGCGGGAGGGGGAATCAGCCCCAGCATTTT. Its protein is CASSVGGRGNQPQHF.

The chain uses TRBV5-5 and TRBJ2-7; TRBD2 aligns across 9 bases. Losses at the gene ends were 4 bases for V and 6 bases for J; bases not matched to a gene: 5. There are 13 residues in the CDR3. The germline V gene has CDR1 SGHKS and CDR2 YYEKEE (reference sequence). The CDR3 DNA reads TGTGCCAGCAGCCTGGGACTAGCTAGCGAGCAGTACGTC. This gives the protein CASSLGLASEQYV.

The chain recombines TRBV30 with TRBJ2-5; D unclear. Trimming shortened V by 0 bases and J by 4 bases, and 6 bases separated the two germline ends. The CDR3 covers 12 residues. Germline CDR1 GTSNPN, CDR2 SVGIG (reference sequence). This chain's CDR3 is CAWSVSGETQYF. For the CDR3, the DNA is TGTGCCTGGAGTGTCTCCGGAGAGACCCAGTACTTC.

The genes are TRBV19 and TRBJ1-4, with 7 bases aligning to TRBD1. After removal of 3 bases from V and 0 bases from J, the junction contained 10 bases not matched to a gene. The CDR3 has 18 residues. Looked up from germline, CDR1 is LNHDA and CDR2 is SQIVND (reference sequence). Here the CDR3 reads CASSMFMIGTATNEKLFF. DNA for the CDR3: TGTGCCAGTAGTATGTTCATGATTGGGACAGCAACTAATGAAAAACTGTTTTTT.

The chain employs TRBV7-3 and TRBJ2-1, with 14 nucleotides matching TRBD2. With V trimmed by 1 base and J by 8 bases, 4 bases remained unmatched. The CDR3 is 16 residues long. Germline CDR1 is SGHTA and CDR2 is FQGTGA. CDR3 DNA: TGTGCCAGCAGCTTAATTGGGACTAGCGGGAGCGATGAGCAGTTCTTC. Protein product: CASSLIGTSGSDEQFF. The full variable domain, rest sourced from reference TRBV7-3 and TRBJ2-1, is GAGVSQTPSNKVTEKGKYVELRCDPISGHTALYWYRQSLGQGPEFLIYFQGTGAADDSGLPNDRFFAVRPEGSVSTLKIQRTERGDSAVYLCASSLIGTSGSDEQFFGPGTRLTVL.

This clone was seen once. This chain connects TRBV19 to TRBJ1-2, with D possibly matching TRBD1 (5 bases). The CDR3 covers 13 residues. V lost 7 bases to trimming and J lost 4 bases, with 13 bases between them. Germline loops: CDR1 LNHDA, CDR2 SQIVND (reference sequence). CDR3 amino acids: CASTSGTSYGYTF. The DNA of the CDR3 is TGTGCCAGTACCTCAGGGACTAGCTATGGCTACACCTTC.

The chain combines TRBV6-6 with TRBJ2-7, with 10 bases that match TRBD1. V was pared by 2 bases and J by 2 bases, with 6 bases of the junction left unmatched. The length of the CDR3 is 16 residues. Germline V gene sequence: CDR1 MNHNY, CDR2 SVGAGI (reference sequence). The CDR3 here is CASSYNSGTGAYEQYF. CDR3 nucleotide sequence: TGTGCCAGCAGTTACAACTCCGGGACAGGGGCCTACGAGCAGTACTTC.

The chain recombines TRBV6-5 with TRBJ2-7; D possibly corresponds to TRBD1 (5 bases). Trimming removed 8 bases from V and 4 bases from J, with 18 bases in between. CDR1 and CDR2 from the germline V gene are MNHEY and SVGAGI. The CDR3 has 14 residues. The CDR3 reads CASYSVQGTYEQYF. The CDR3 coding sequence is TGTGCCAGCTACTCCGTGCAGGGTACATACGAGCAGTACTTC.